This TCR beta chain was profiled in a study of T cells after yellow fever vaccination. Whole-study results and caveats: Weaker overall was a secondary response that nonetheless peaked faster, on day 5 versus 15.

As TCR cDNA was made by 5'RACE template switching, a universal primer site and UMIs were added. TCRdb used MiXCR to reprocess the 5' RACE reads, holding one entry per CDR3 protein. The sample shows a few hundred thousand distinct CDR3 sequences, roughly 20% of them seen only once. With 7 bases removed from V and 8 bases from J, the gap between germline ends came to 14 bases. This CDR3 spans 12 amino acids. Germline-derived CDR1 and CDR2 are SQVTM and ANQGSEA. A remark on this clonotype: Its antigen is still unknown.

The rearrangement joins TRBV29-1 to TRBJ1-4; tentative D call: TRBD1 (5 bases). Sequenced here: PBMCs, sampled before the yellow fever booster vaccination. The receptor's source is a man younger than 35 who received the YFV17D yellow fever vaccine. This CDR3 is CSAGGMDEKLFF. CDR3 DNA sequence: TGCAGCGCTGGGGGGATGGACGAAAAACTGTTTTTT.